The 32 T cell receptor beta chains below all came from one sample that was sequenced in a study of naive CD8 T cells in extremely preterm neonates. Study results and caveats: Compared with older groups, preterm CDR3s were shorter, with fewer N additions and less trimming.

Extremely preterm deliveries at roughly 22-27 weeks of gestation provided the preterm samples. These receptors lack a known antigen. Sequencing used immunoSEQ multiplex PCR; TCRdb keeps in-frame clones, though not all of them. Here the sample spans 5,300 or so clones, over 90% being singletons. The sequenced sample consisted of naive CD8+ T cells from cord blood. The receptor set was obtained from a boy who was born preterm.

The CDR3, as DNA: TGTGCCAGCAGCCAGCTCGGGGGGGACCCCTACAATGAGCAGTTCTTC. It yields the protein CASSQLGGDPYNEQFF. The chain recombines TRBV16 with TRBJ2-1; 8 positions match TRBD2. The trim removed 3 bases at V and 2 bases at J, leaving 6 bases unmatched. This CDR3 has 16 residues. Germline-derived CDR1 and CDR2 are KGHSY and FQNENV.

In this sample, this clone turned up once. The rearrangement uses TRBV19 and TRBJ2-2; D gene ambiguous. Trimming took off 6 bases at V and 0 bases at J, with 8 bases between the two ends. Per germline, CDR1 LNHDA and CDR2 SQIVND (reference sequence). The CDR3 sequence is 14 residues long. CDR3 DNA: TGTGCCAGTAGCCCAGGCCCGAACACCGGGGAGCTGTTTTTT. It is translated as CASSPGPNTGELFF.

The V gene is TRBV30, the J gene TRBJ1-3, with TRBD1 matching 10 bases. The CDR3 loop spans 17 amino acids. Germline CDR1 is GTSNPN and CDR2 is SVGIG (reference sequence). Trimming took 3 bases from V and 2 from J; bases not matched to a gene: 10. The CDR3 nucleotides read TGTGCCTGGAGCTCTCGGACAGGGGGGACCCCTGGAAACACCATATATTTT. The encoded protein is CAWSSRTGGTPGNTIYF.

The V call is TRBV2, the J call TRBJ2-1, with 14 bases matching TRBD2. Unmatched junction bases numbered 0, after V lost 4 bases and J lost 4 bases. The germline gives CDR1 SNHLY, CDR2 FYNNEI. The CDR3 sequence is 15 residues long. CDR3 residues: CASSGLAGGYNEQFF. The DNA of the CDR3 is TGTGCCAGCAGTGGACTAGCGGGAGGGTACAATGAGCAGTTCTTC. The whole variable domain, remainder taken from reference TRBV2 and TRBJ2-1, is EPEVTQTPSHQVTQMGQEVILRCVPISNHLYFYWYRQILGQKVEFLVSFYNNEISEKSEIFDDQFSVERPDGSNFTLKIRSTKLEDSAMYFCASSGLAGGYNEQFFGPGTRLTVL.

The CDR3 sequence: CASRLLAGETQYF. The CDR3, as DNA: TGTGCAAGTCGCTTACTAGCGGGAGAGACCCAGTACTTC. The rearrangement uses TRBV12-2 and TRBJ2-5; the DNA was not used to check the table's D call, TRBD2. TRBV12-2 is given as a pseudogene. The CDR3 runs 13 residues.

The V gene is TRBV7-6, the J gene TRBJ2-7; D remains unclear. The length of the CDR3 is 11 residues. The germline V gene has CDR1 SGHVS and CDR2 FNYEAQ. Trimming cost V 1 base and J 3 bases, with 1 base left between them. For the CDR3, the DNA is TGTGCCAGCAGCTTAGACTACGAGCAGTACTTC. Amino acids: CASSLDYEQYF.

In this sample, this clone turned up once. The rearrangement joins TRBV27 to TRBJ1-2, with 7 bases fitting TRBD1. The V gene end was trimmed by 2 bases and the J gene end by 8 bases; junction bases not matched to a gene: 8. The CDR3 covers 14 residues. CDR1 MNHEY and CDR2 SMNVEV come from the germline V gene (reference sequence). The CDR3 DNA follows: TGTGCCAGCAGTTTAGGGGGAGGGGGCAACGGCTACACCTTC. As protein: CASSLGGGGNGYTF.

This clone was counted once. The rearrangement joins TRBV5-1 to TRBJ2-7, with TRBD1 matching 8 bases. In germline, CDR1 is SGHRS, CDR2 YFSETQ. The ends lost 1 base at V and 3 bases at J; junction bases unmatched: 3. The CDR3 is made up of 14 amino acids. The CDR3 loop is CASSLFTGGYEQYF. As DNA, the CDR3 is TGCGCCAGCAGCTTGTTTACAGGGGGCTACGAGCAGTACTTC.

The chain recombines TRBV10-2 with TRBJ2-7; 9 bases line up with TRBD2. Germline CDR1 and CDR2: WSHSY and SAAADI. The CDR3 spans 15 residues. V trimming: 2 bases; J trimming: 4 bases; junction bases outside the gene matches: 6. CDR3 in DNA: TGCGCCAGCAGTGAGACAGCGACTAGCGGATACGAGCAGTACTTC. The encoded protein is CASSETATSGYEQYF.

This chain links TRBV10-3 with TRBJ2-7, with D perhaps TRBD1 (8 bases). Germline V gene data show CDR1 as ENHRY and CDR2 as SYGVKD. The CDR3 has 15 amino acids. V was trimmed by 6 bases and J by 4 bases, leaving 19 bases between them. CDR3: CAISPIGQGGYEQYF. CDR3 coding DNA: TGTGCCATCAGCCCCATAGGACAGGGAGGGTACGAGCAGTACTTC.

V gene TRBV27 combines with J gene TRBJ2-7; no definite D call. V gave up 0 bases and J gave up 1 base, with 7 bases separating them. The germline V gene has CDR1 MNHEY and CDR2 SMNVEV (reference sequence). This CDR3 is 14 amino acids long. The CDR3 DNA is TGTGCCAGCAGTTTATCGGTATCTTCCTACGAGCAGTACTTC. Its protein product is CASSLSVSSYEQYF.

The chain uses TRBV27 and TRBJ2-7, with D possibly matching TRBD2 (6 bases). CDR1 MNHEY and CDR2 SMNVEV come from the germline V gene (reference sequence). The length of the CDR3 is 15 residues. V lost 0 bases, J lost 0 bases, and 9 bases lay in between. The CDR3 nucleotides read TGTGCCAGCAGTTTATCAGGGAGGTCCTCCTACGAGCAGTACTTC. Translating gives CASSLSGRSSYEQYF.

The chain combines TRBV18 with TRBJ2-6; D may be TRBD1 (6 bases). The CDR3 is made up of 14 amino acids. The germline V gene encodes CDR1 KGHSH and CDR2 LQKENI. Trimming stripped 4 bases from V and 2 bases from J, with 6 bases between. The CDR3 protein is CASSQGAGANVLTF. The DNA of the CDR3 is TGTGCCAGCTCACAGGGGGCTGGGGCCAACGTCCTGACTTTC.

As concerns this clone: This sample also contains other DNA sequences that code for the same CDR3. The chain joins TRBV19 to TRBJ2-7; D is ambiguous. The CDR3 loop spans 13 amino acids. The germline V gene encodes CDR1 LNHDA and CDR2 SQIVND (reference sequence). Trimming pared 1 base from V and 0 bases from J, leaving 4 bases between. CDR3: CASSIGSSYEQYF. CDR3 DNA sequence: TGTGCCAGTAGTATAGGGAGCTCCTACGAGCAGTACTTC.

The rearrangement uses TRBV5-1 and TRBJ2-2; tentatively, D is TRBD2 (6 bases). This CDR3 comprises 18 residues. Trimming left V 2 bases short and J 0 bases short, with 17 bases between. Germline V gene sequence: CDR1 SGHRS, CDR2 YFSETQ. The CDR3 sequence is CASSLFGGELPNTGELFF. The CDR3 coding sequence is TGCGCCAGCAGCTTATTCGGCGGGGAATTACCGAACACCGGGGAGCTGTTTTTT.

The chain recombines TRBV10-3 with TRBJ2-7; D perhaps matches TRBD2 (6 bases). The ends were cut back, 0 bases at V and 3 bases at J, with 12 bases in the middle. Per germline, CDR1 ENHRY and CDR2 SYGVKD. This CDR3 comprises 15 residues. CDR3 DNA: TGTGCCATCAGTGAGTCGGGGGGAACCCTCTACGAGCAGTACTTC. Translated, it gives CAISESGGTLYEQYF.

The J gene is TRBJ2-1, the V gene TRBV28, with D perhaps assigned TRBD1 or TRBD2 (5 bases each). Trimming stripped 3 bases from V and 2 bases from J, with 11 bases between. The germline V gene encodes CDR1 MDHEN and CDR2 SYDVKM. The CDR3 has 15 residues. The CDR3 is CASSFGGDTYNEQFF. The CDR3 coding sequence is TGTGCCAGCAGTTTTGGGGGAGATACCTACAATGAGCAGTTCTTC.

The gene calls are TRBV27 and TRBJ2-7; D possibly corresponds to TRBD2 (6 bases). CDR1 is MNHEY and CDR2 is SMNVEV in the germline V gene (reference sequence). The CDR3 spans 11 residues. V shed 2 bases and J shed 7 bases, with 6 bases lying between them. The CDR3 coding sequence is TGTGCCAGCAGTTTAGGGGGGGAGCAGTACTTC. It yields the protein CASSLGGEQYF.

The J gene is TRBJ2-7, the V gene TRBV6-1; tentatively, D is TRBD2 (6 bases). Germline CDR1 reads MNHNS; CDR2 reads SASEGT. This CDR3 region has 13 residues. Between the trimmed V and J ends, which lost 9 bases and 3 bases, there was a span of 15 bases. The DNA of the CDR3 is TGTGCCAGTTCCTCGGGACTCATCTACGAGCAGTACGTC. Translating gives CASSSGLIYEQYV.

The chain links TRBV5-1 to TRBJ2-1, with D tentatively TRBD2 (6 bases). The germline gives CDR1 SGHRS, CDR2 YFSETQ. V lost 1 base, J lost 5 bases, and 7 bases lay in between. The CDR3 consists of 13 residues. CDR3: CASSLTSHNEQFF. The DNA of the CDR3 is TGCGCCAGCAGCTTGACTAGCCACAATGAGCAGTTCTTC.

This chain uses TRBV15 with TRBJ2-3, with 11 nucleotides matching TRBD2. The CDR3 loop spans 15 amino acids. With V trimmed by 0 bases and J by 5 bases, 1 base remained unmatched. Looked up from germline, CDR1 is LNHNV and CDR2 is YYDKDF (reference sequence). The CDR3, as DNA: TGTGCCACCAGCAGAGATGGACTAGCGGGAGATACGCAGTATTTT. This codes for CATSRDGLAGDTQYF. The full variable domain, completed using reference TRBV15 and TRBJ2-3, is DAMVIQNPRYQVTQFGKPVTLSCSQTLNHNVMYWYQQKSSQAPKLLFHYYDKDFNNEADTPDNFQSRRPNTSFCFLDIRSPGLGDTAMYLCATSRDGLAGDTQYFGPGTRLTVL.

This sequence joins TRBV6-1 and TRBJ2-7; 11 bases agree with TRBD2. With 4 bases clipped from V and 2 bases from J, the junction kept 4 bases outside the gene matches. The CDR3 contains 15 residues. Germline V gene data show CDR1 as MNHNS and CDR2 as SASEGT. The CDR3 bases are TGTGCCAGCAGTGTAGCGGGAGGGCCTCCCTACGAGCAGTACTTC. Amino acids: CASSVAGGPPYEQYF.

The V call is TRBV7-9, the J call TRBJ2-1; 10 nucleotides line up with TRBD2. With 1 base clipped from V and 3 bases from J, the junction kept 6 bases outside the gene matches. The CDR3 length is 17 residues. Germline loops: CDR1 SEHNR, CDR2 FQNEAQ (reference sequence). The CDR3 protein is CASSLVHSGRFYNEQFF. Written as DNA, the CDR3 is TGTGCCAGCAGCTTAGTTCATAGCGGGAGGTTCTACAATGAGCAGTTCTTC.

The V call is TRBV25-1, the J call TRBJ1-6; maybe TRBD1 (5 bases). This CDR3 spans 17 amino acids. Trimming took 2 bases from V and 0 from J, leaving 11 bases between them. Per the germline V gene, CDR1 is MGHDK and CDR2 is SYGVNS. The CDR3 sequence is CASSEGGLSSYNSPLHF. Written as DNA, the CDR3 is TGTGCCAGCAGTGAAGGGGGATTAAGCTCCTATAATTCACCCCTCCACTTT.

V usage is TRBV25-1 and J usage is TRBJ2-3; 9 positions match TRBD2. This CDR3 contains 15 residues. CDR1 and CDR2 (germline): MGHDK, SYGVNS. Trimming cost V 4 bases and J 2 bases; bases outside gene matches: 4. The CDR3 sequence: CASSVAGGPTDTQYF. The CDR3 region has the DNA TGTGCCAGCAGTGTGGCGGGGGGGCCCACAGATACGCAGTATTTT.

This clone was picked up one time. The CDR3 region is CASSQGTSGRITDTQYF. The CDR3 DNA reads as TGCGCCAGCAGCCAAGGAACTAGCGGGAGGATCACAGATACGCAGTATTTT. The chain combines TRBV5-1 with TRBJ2-3, with TRBD2 identical over 12 bases. This CDR3 has 17 residues. The V gene's germline CDR1 is SGHRS and CDR2 YFSETQ. The V segment lost 4 bases and the J segment 2 bases; nucleotides outside the gene matches: 8.

V is TRBV7-2 and J is TRBJ2-7; 11 nucleotides line up with TRBD2. CDR3 length: 14 residues. Germline trimming cut 2 bases from V and 4 bases from J; bases unmatched to any gene: 1. The germline V gene has CDR1 SGHTA and CDR2 FQGNSA. CDR3 residues: CASSLTSGSYEQYF. CDR3 sequence (DNA): TGTGCCAGCAGCTTAACTAGCGGGAGTTACGAGCAGTACTTC.

The V and J genes are TRBV5-1 and TRBJ1-2; possibly TRBD1 for D (5 bases). From germline, CDR1 is SGHRS and CDR2 YFSETQ. V was cut by 2 bases and J by 7 bases, with 6 bases left in between. CDR3 length equals 11 residues. The CDR3 DNA reads TGCGCCAGCAGCTTAGGGGCTGGCTACACCTTC. This gives the protein CASSLGAGYTF.

The V call is TRBV14, the J call TRBJ2-1; 9 nucleotides line up with TRBD2. J gave up 4 bases and V 3 bases, and 4 bases lay outside the gene matches. CDR1 and CDR2 (germline): SGHDN, FVKESK. This CDR3 is built from 15 residues. Written as DNA, the CDR3 is TGTGCCAGCAGCCAGGCGACTAGCGGATACAATGAGCAGTTCTTC. Amino acids: CASSQATSGYNEQFF.

The genes are TRBV5-6 and TRBJ2-7, with 7 bases that match TRBD2. With 0 bases clipped from V and 0 bases from J, the junction kept 0 bases outside the gene matches. Germline V gene sequence: CDR1 SGHDT, CDR2 YYEEEE. The CDR3 consists of 14 residues. CDR3 amino acids: CASSLGTSSYEQYF. DNA for the CDR3: TGTGCCAGCAGCTTGGGGACTAGCTCCTACGAGCAGTACTTC.

The V gene is TRBV10-2, the J gene TRBJ2-7; the match to TRBD2 covers 11 bases. Germline assignment: CDR1 WSHSY and CDR2 SAAADI. The V and J ends lost 6 bases and 0 bases, in that order; junction bases with no gene match: 1. CDR3 length equals 14 residues. The CDR3 spells CASRGTSGSYEQYF. The DNA for the CDR3 is TGCGCCAGCAGGGGGACTAGCGGCTCCTACGAGCAGTACTTC.

The chain carries TRBV6-5 and TRBJ2-2; D ambiguous. This CDR3 is 11 amino acids long. V was cut by 7 bases and J by 6 bases, with 6 bases left in between. Looked up from germline, CDR1 is MNHEY and CDR2 is SVGAGI. This chain's CDR3 is CASTQAGELFF. In DNA, the CDR3 is TGTGCCAGCACCCAAGCCGGGGAGCTGTTTTTT.